This TCR beta chain is from a study of blood T cell repertoires in COVID-19. On the study more broadly: Sites in the United States, Italy and Spain provided acute and convalescent COVID-19 samples. T cells, B-cell-depleted T cells, or PBMCs supplied cDNA or gDNA.

As processed by the authors: Amplification from reference gene primers served as the basis for estimated nucleated cell counts. Method: immunoSEQ multiplex PCR; TCRdb's copy keeps in-frame clones and lacks some. V and J calls and clone size are copied from that table; D and trimming were computed from the DNA. The repertoire consists of roughly 70,000 clones, with 80% to 90% occurring once and the leading ten covering roughly 6.3%. The CDR3 has 14 amino acids. Deletions cut 5 bases from V and 3 bases from J, with 14 bases between. Germline V gene sequence: CDR1 MDHEN, CDR2 SYDVKM. Sample: peripheral blood. V is TRBV28 and J is TRBJ2-7; weak D call: TRBD1 (6 bases). This TCR came from a woman over 75 with active COVID-19. CDR3 coding DNA: TGTGCCAGCAGTCCCTCCCAGGGGATCTACGAGCAGTACTTC. Protein sequence: CASSPSQGIYEQYF. Full variable domain (remainder filled in from reference TRBV28 and TRBJ2-7): DVKVTQSSRYLVKRTGEKVFLECVQDMDHENMFWYRQDPGLGLRLIYFSYDVKMKEKGDIPEGYSVSREKKERFSLILESASTNQTSMYLCASSPSQGIYEQYFGPGTRLTVT.